A single sample gave rise to the 18 T cell receptor beta chains below, sequenced in a study of cytomegalovirus exposure and HLA in healthy donors. The primer mix had 60 Vbeta and 13 Jbeta primers. Profiled with immunoSEQ multiplex PCR; TCRdb holds only in-frame clones, not every one. The sample lists some 130,000 clones; approximately 71% were seen once. Sequencing was performed on PBMCs. Receptors were obtained from a man younger than 40 in good health and CMV-seronegative.

This clone was observed a single time. In nucleotides, the CDR3 is TGTGCCAGCAGAAAAGCGGAACTCTACGAGCAGTACTTC. Translation: CASRKAELYEQYF. The V call is TRBV11-2, the J call TRBJ2-7, with TRBD2 as a possible D gene (5 bases). The germline gives CDR1 SGHAT, CDR2 FQNNGV. Trimming removed 6 bases at V and 3 bases at J, with 12 bases between. The CDR3 covers 13 residues.

For the CDR3, the DNA is TGCGCCAGCAGTGAGTCTCTAGCGGGAGCAGATAATGAGCAGTTCTTC. The encoded protein is CASSESLAGADNEQFF. This sequence joins TRBV10-1 and TRBJ2-1, with 10 bases that match TRBD2. V shed 0 bases, J shed 7 bases, and the junction held 6 bases outside the gene matches. CDR3 length: 16 residues. The germline CDR1 and CDR2 sequences are WNHNN and SYGVQD (reference sequence).

The chain links TRBV2 to TRBJ1-5; the match to TRBD1 covers 8 bases. Germline V gene lookup returns CDR1 SNHLY and CDR2 FYNNEI. The CDR3 is 18 residues long. J was trimmed by 0 bases and V by 2 bases; bases with no gene match: 9. The CDR3 nucleotides read TGTGCCAGCAGTGAAACGAGGACAGGGAGCGATAGCAATCAGCCCCAGCATTTT. The encoded protein is CASSETRTGSDSNQPQHF. Complete variable domain (other parts from reference TRBV2 and TRBJ1-5): EPEVTQTPSHQVTQMGQEVILRCVPISNHLYFYWYRQILGQKVEFLVSFYNNEISEKSEIFDDQFSVERPDGSNFTLKIRSTKLEDSAMYFCASSETRTGSDSNQPQHFGDGTRLSIL.

The genes are TRBV30 and TRBJ1-2; maybe TRBD1 (5 bases). CDR1 and CDR2 (germline): GTSNPN, SVGIG (reference sequence). This CDR3 spans 13 amino acids. The germline V and J ends were trimmed by 2 bases and 10 bases, with 17 bases remaining between them. The CDR3 nucleotides are TGTGCCTGGAGTTCGAACCTCGGGGGTTACTACACCTTC. Its protein product is CAWSSNLGGYYTF.

The gene calls are TRBV7-8 and TRBJ2-7; the match to TRBD2 covers 14 bases. Unmatched junction bases numbered 10, after V lost 5 bases and J lost 4 bases. Germline V gene lookup returns CDR1 SGHVS and CDR2 FQNEAQ. The CDR3 is made up of 17 amino acids. CDR3 protein: CASSPGTSGGGKYEQYF. The CDR3 DNA sequence: TGTGCCAGCAGCCCAGGGACTAGCGGGGGCGGGAAGTACGAGCAGTACTTC.

The chain is built from TRBV7-6 and TRBJ2-5; the D gene is possibly TRBD1 (6 bases). The CDR3 runs 15 residues. The V gene's germline CDR1 is SGHVS and CDR2 FNYEAQ. V was clipped by 4 bases and J by 5 bases, with 17 bases between them. Written as DNA, the CDR3 is TGTGCCAGCAGCTCCACCGGGACACCTGGGGAGACCCAGTACTTC. Protein product: CASSSTGTPGETQYF.

The CDR3: CASSEPRRGTDTQYF. The CDR3 nucleotides read TGCGCCAGCAGTGAGCCCAGGAGGGGCACAGATACGCAGTATTTT. The chain employs TRBV10-2 and TRBJ2-3, with TRBD2 as a possible D gene (6 bases). Looked up from germline, CDR1 is WSHSY and CDR2 is SAAADI. V was pared by 2 bases and J by 1 base, with 10 bases between. The CDR3 consists of 15 residues.

This clone is classed as medium-sized. The chain links TRBV9 to TRBJ2-2; 7 nucleotides line up with TRBD1. CDR1 and CDR2 (germline): SGDLS, YYNGEE. With V trimmed by 4 bases and J by 0 bases, 9 bases remained unmatched. The length of the CDR3 is 17 residues. The CDR3 sequence: CASSSPRQGPNTGELFF. The DNA of the CDR3 is TGTGCCAGCAGCTCCCCGAGACAGGGACCGAACACCGGGGAGCTGTTTTTT. The entire variable domain, with the rest obtained from reference TRBV9 and TRBJ2-2, is as follows: DSGVTQTPKHLITATGQRVTLRCSPRSGDLSVYWYQQSLDQGLQFLIQYYNGEERAKGNILERFSAQQFPDLHSELNLSSLELGDSALYFCASSSPRQGPNTGELFFGEGSRLTVL.

The chain recombines TRBV7-9 with TRBJ1-2; the D gene is possibly TRBD1 (5 bases). Trimming took off 5 bases at V and 8 bases at J, with 18 bases between the two ends. This CDR3 is built from 14 residues. Germline V gives CDR1 SEHNR, CDR2 FQNEAQ (reference sequence). This chain's CDR3 is CASSPEGRGRGYTF. In DNA form, the CDR3 reads TGTGCCAGCAGCCCTGAGGGGCGGGGAAGGGGCTACACCTTC.

The chain employs TRBV13 and TRBJ2-5; TRBD1 might be the D (6 bases). The CDR3 is 15 residues long. Germline CDR1 PRHDT, CDR2 FYEKMQ (reference sequence). The ends were cut back, 5 bases at V and 5 bases at J, with 18 bases in the middle. CDR3 DNA: TGTGCCAGCAGCCTCTCAGGCAGGGGCGATGAGACCCAGTACTTC. This encodes CASSLSGRGDETQYF.

The chain couples TRBV30 to TRBJ2-3, with a weak D call TRBD1 (5 bases). V lost 0 bases and J lost 8, with 9 bases in between. The length of the CDR3 is 12 residues. Germline V lookup: CDR1 GTSNPN, CDR2 SVGIG (reference sequence). CDR3 sequence: CAWSVERGTQYF. Here the CDR3 DNA reads TGTGCCTGGAGTGTTGAAAGGGGTACGCAGTATTTT.

V gene TRBV2 combines with J gene TRBJ1-1; TRBD1 matches at 8 bases. Germline assignment: CDR1 SNHLY and CDR2 FYNNEI. V shed 6 bases, J shed 4 bases, and the junction held 4 bases outside the gene matches. There are 13 residues in the CDR3. CDR3 bases: TGTGCCAGCAGCGTGACAGGGGCCACTGAAGCTTTCTTT. This translates into CASSVTGATEAFF. Together with reference TRBV2 and TRBJ1-1, the CDR3 gives the full variable domain: EPEVTQTPSHQVTQMGQEVILRCVPISNHLYFYWYRQILGQKVEFLVSFYNNEISEKSEIFDDQFSVERPDGSNFTLKIRSTKLEDSAMYFCASSVTGATEAFFGQGTRLTVV.

This clone was counted a few times. The chain links TRBV6-5 to TRBJ2-7; 11 bases align to TRBD2. The trim removed 0 bases at V and 5 bases at J, leaving 0 bases unmatched. The CDR3 is made up of 14 amino acids. Looked up from germline, CDR1 is MNHEY and CDR2 is SVGAGI. CDR3 residues: CASSYSLAGDEQYF. The CDR3 DNA reads TGTGCCAGCAGTTACTCACTAGCGGGAGACGAGCAGTACTTC.

This chain connects TRBV19 to TRBJ1-2, with 11 nucleotides matching TRBD1. CDR3 size: 15 residues. Germline CDR1 is LNHDA and CDR2 is SQIVND (reference sequence). The V gene end was trimmed by 5 bases and the J gene end by 3 bases; junction bases not matched to a gene: 5. The CDR3 region has the DNA TGTGCCAGTAGTGCCTGGACAGGGGGCGACTATGGCTACACCTTC. Residues: CASSAWTGGDYGYTF.

This clone showed up just a few times. The J gene is TRBJ2-5, the V gene TRBV25-1; 9 bases map to TRBD1. The V gene end was trimmed by 6 bases and the J gene end by 5 bases; junction bases not matched to a gene: 4. CDR1 and CDR2 from the germline V gene are MGHDK and SYGVNS. CDR3 length equals 13 residues. The CDR3, as DNA: TGTGCCAGCAGCCGCGGACAGGGGGAGACCCAGTACTTC. This encodes CASSRGQGETQYF.

The rearrangement links TRBV5-4 to TRBJ1-1, with D possibly matching TRBD1 (5 bases). Trimming took off 4 bases at V and 6 bases at J, with 13 bases between the two ends. This CDR3 has 13 amino acids. Germline assignment: CDR1 SGHNT and CDR2 YYREEE (reference sequence). The CDR3 DNA follows: TGTGCCAGCAGCCTCACGGGGGTTCCTGAAGCTTTCTTT. Its translation: CASSLTGVPEAFF.

The genes are TRBV5-1 and TRBJ2-3; 9 nucleotides line up with TRBD2. CDR1 and CDR2 (germline): SGHRS, YFSETQ. The V and J ends lost 5 bases and 1 base, in that order; junction bases with no gene match: 8. CDR3 length: 16 amino acids. CDR3: CASRRIAGEGTDTQYF. The CDR3 DNA is TGCGCCAGCAGGCGAATAGCGGGAGAAGGCACAGATACGCAGTATTTT.

V and J are TRBV4-2 and TRBJ1-3; D call uncertain. The CDR3 extends over 10 amino acids. The germline V gene has CDR1 LGHNA and CDR2 YNFKEQ. Trimming removed 6 bases from V and 9 bases from J, with 6 bases in between. CDR3 DNA sequence: TGTGCCAGCAGGGGAGCCACCATATATTTT. As protein: CASRGATIYF.